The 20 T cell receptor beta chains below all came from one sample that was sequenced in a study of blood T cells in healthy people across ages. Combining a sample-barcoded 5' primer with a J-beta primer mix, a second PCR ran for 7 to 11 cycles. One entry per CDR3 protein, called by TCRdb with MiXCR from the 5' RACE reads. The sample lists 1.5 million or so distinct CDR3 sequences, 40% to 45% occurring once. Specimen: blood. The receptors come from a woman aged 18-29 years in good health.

The CDR3 is CASSLSLVRANTGELFF. In DNA, the CDR3 is TGTGCCAGCAGCTTATCTCTCGTCAGGGCGAACACCGGGGAGCTGTTTTTT. The rearrangement joins TRBV7-2 to TRBJ2-2, with D possibly being TRBD1 (5 bases). The germline gives CDR1 SGHTA, CDR2 FQGNSA. The CDR3 length is 17 residues. Trimming took off 2 bases at V and 0 bases at J, with 13 bases between the two ends.

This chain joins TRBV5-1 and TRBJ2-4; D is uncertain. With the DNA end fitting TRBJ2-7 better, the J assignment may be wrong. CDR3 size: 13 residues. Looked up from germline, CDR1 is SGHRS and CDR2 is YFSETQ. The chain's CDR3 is CASSLPQTYEQYF. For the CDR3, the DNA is TGCGCCAGCAGCTTGCCACAGACCTACGAGCAGTACTTC.

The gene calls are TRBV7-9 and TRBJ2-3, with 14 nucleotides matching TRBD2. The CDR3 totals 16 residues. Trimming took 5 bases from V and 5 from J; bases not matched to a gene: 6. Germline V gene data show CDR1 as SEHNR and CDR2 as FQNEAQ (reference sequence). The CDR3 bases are TGTGCCAGCAGCGGGGGACTAGCGGGAGTAGAAGATACGCAGTATTTT. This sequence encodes CASSGGLAGVEDTQYF.

The CDR3 protein is CSARDRYRDYEQYF. Written as DNA, the CDR3 is TGCAGTGCTAGAGATCGGTACAGAGACTACGAGCAGTACTTC. The rearrangement links TRBV20-1 to TRBJ2-5; D gene ambiguous. The J call may be in error: the DNA end matches TRBJ2-7 better. This CDR3 has 14 residues. CDR1 DFQATT and CDR2 SNEGSKA come from the germline V gene (reference sequence).

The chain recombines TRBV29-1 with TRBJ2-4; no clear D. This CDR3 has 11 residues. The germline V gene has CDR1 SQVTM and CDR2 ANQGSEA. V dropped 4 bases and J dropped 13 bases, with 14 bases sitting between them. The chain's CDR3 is CSVVSPNEQYF. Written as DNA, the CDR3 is TGCAGCGTTGTAAGCCCTAATGAGCAGTACTTC. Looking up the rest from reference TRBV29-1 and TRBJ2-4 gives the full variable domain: SAVISQKPSRDICQRGTSLTIQCQVDSQVTMMFWYRQQPGQSLTLIATANQGSEATYESGFVIDKFPISRPNLTFSTLTVSNMSPEDSSIYLCSVVSPNEQYFGAGTRLSVL.

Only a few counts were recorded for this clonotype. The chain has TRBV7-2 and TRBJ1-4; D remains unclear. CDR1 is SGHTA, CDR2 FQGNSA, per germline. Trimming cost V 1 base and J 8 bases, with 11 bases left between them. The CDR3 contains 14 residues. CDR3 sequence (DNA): TGTGCCAGCAGCTTAGACGGCATCCCGGAAAAACTGTTTTTT. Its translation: CASSLDGIPEKLFF.

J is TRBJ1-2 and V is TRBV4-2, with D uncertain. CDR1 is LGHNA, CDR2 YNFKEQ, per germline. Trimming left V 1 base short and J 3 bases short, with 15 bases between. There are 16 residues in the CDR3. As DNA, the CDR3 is TGTGCCAGCAGCCAAGGGGTTGGCTGGGCCGACTATGGCTACACCTTC. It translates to CASSQGVGWADYGYTF.

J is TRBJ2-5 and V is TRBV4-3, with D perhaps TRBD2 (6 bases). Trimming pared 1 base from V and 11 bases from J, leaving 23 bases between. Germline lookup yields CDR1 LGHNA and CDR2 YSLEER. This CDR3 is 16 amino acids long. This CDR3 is CASSQVAESSYNEQYF. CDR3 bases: TGCGCCAGCAGCCAAGTAGCGGAAAGCTCCTACAATGAGCAGTACTTC.

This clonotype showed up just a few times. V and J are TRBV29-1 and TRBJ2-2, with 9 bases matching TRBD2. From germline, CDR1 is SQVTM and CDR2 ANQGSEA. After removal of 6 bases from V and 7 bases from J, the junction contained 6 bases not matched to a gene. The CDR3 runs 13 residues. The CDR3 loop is CSVGTSQNGELFF. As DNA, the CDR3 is TGCAGCGTGGGGACTAGCCAGAACGGGGAGCTGTTTTTT.

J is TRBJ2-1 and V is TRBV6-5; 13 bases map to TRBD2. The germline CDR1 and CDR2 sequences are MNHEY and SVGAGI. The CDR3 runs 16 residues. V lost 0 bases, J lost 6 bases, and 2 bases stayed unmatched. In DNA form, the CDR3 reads TGTGCCAGCAGTTACTCTGGACTAGCGGGAGCCAATGAGCAGTTCTTC. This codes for CASSYSGLAGANEQFF.

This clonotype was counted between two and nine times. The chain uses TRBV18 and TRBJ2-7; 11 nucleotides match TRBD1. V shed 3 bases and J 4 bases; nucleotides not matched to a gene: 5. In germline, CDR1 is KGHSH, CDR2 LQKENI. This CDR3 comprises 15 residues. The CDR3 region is CASSPGQGVLYEQYF. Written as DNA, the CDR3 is TGTGCCAGCTCACCGGGACAGGGGGTGCTATACGAGCAGTACTTC.

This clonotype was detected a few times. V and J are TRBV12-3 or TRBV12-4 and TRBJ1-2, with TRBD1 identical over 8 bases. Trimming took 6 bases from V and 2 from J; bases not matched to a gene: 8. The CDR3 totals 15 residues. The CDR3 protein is CASSRRTGYNYGYTF. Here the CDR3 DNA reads TGTGCCAGCAGCCGAAGGACAGGGTACAACTATGGCTACACCTTC.

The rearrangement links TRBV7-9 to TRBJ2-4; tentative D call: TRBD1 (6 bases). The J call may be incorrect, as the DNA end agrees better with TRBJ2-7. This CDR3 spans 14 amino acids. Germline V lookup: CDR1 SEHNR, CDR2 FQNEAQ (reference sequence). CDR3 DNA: TGTGCCAGCAGCCGAACCGGGACATACTACGAGCAGTACTTC. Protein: CASSRTGTYYEQYF.

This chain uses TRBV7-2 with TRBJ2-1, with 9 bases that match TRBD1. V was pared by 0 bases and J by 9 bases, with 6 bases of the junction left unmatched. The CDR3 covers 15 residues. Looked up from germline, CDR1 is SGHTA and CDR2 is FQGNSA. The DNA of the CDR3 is TGTGCCAGCAGCTTAGCGGGACAGGGAATTGGTGAGCAGTTCTTC. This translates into CASSLAGQGIGEQFF.

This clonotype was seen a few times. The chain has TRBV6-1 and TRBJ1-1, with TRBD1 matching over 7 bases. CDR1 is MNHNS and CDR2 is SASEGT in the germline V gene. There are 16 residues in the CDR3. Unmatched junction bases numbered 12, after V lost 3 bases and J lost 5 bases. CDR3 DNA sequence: TGTGCCAGCAGTGAGGTCCCCACAGGGGTCGGGACTGAAGCTTTCTTT. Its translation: CASSEVPTGVGTEAFF.

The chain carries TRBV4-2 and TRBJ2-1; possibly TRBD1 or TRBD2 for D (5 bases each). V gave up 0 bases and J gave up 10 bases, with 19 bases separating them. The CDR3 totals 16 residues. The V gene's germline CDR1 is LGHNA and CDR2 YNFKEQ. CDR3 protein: CASSQDLGAAGEEQFF. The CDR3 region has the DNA TGTGCCAGCAGCCAAGATCTCGGGGCTGCTGGAGAAGAGCAGTTCTTC.

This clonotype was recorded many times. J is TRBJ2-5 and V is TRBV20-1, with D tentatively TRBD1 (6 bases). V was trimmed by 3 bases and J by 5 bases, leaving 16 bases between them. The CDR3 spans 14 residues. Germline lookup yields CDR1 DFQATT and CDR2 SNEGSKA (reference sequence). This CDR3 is CSASMGQRSETQYF. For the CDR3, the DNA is TGCAGTGCTAGTATGGGACAACGTTCCGAGACCCAGTACTTC.

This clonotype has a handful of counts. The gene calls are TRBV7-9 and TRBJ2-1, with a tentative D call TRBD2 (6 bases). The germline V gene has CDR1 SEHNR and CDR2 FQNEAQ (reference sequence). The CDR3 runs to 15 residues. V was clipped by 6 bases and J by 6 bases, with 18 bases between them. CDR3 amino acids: CASRDRTGASNEQFF. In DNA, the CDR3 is TGTGCCAGCAGGGATCGGACGGGAGCTAGCAATGAGCAGTTCTTC.

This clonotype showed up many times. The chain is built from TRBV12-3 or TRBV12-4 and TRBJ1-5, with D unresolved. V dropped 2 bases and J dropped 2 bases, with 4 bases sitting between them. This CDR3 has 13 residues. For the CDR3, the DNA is TGTGCCAGCAGTTTAAAGGGCAATCAGCCCCAGCATTTT. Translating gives CASSLKGNQPQHF.

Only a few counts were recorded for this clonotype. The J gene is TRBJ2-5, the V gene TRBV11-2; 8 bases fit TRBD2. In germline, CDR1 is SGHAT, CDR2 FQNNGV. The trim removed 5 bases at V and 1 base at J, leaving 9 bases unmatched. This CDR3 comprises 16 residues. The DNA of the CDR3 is TGTGCCAGCAGCCTTGAGGCGGGGGGACTCCAAGAGACCCAGTACTTC. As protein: CASSLEAGGLQETQYF. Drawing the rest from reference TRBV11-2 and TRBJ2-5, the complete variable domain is EAGVAQSPRYKIIEKRQSVAFWCNPISGHATLYWYQQILGQGPKLLIQFQNNGVVDDSQLPKDRFSAERLKGVDSTLKIQPAKLEDSAVYLCASSLEAGGLQETQYFGPGTRLLVL.